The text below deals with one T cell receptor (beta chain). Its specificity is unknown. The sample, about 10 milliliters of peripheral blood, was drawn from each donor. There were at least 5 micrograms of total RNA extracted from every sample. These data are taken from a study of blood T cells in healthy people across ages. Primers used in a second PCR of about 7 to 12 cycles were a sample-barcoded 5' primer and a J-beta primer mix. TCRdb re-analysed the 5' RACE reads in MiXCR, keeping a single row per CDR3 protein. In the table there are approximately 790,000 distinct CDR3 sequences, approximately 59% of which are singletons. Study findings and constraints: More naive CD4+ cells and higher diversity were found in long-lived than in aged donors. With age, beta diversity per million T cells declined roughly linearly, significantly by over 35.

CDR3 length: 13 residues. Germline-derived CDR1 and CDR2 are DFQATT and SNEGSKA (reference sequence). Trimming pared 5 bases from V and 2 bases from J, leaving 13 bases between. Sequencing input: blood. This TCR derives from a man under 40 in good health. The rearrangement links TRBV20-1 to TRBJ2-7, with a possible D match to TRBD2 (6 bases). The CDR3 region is CSALGGTPYEQYF. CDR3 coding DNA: TGCAGTGCTCTCGGAGGGACGCCCTACGAGCAGTACTTC.